Listed here are 8 T cell receptor beta chains from one sample, sequenced in a study of CD8 T cells in ankylosing spondylitis. TCRdb fed the 5' RACE reads into MiXCR, producing one record per CDR3 protein. This repertoire shows roughly 180,000 distinct CDR3 sequences, roughly 10% found once; its top ten account for more than 12%. Sequenced sample: blood, either unsorted or a sorted T cell fraction (not recorded which). All receptors derive from a female donor with ankylosing spondylitis or in good health (not recorded which).

The gene calls are TRBV30 and TRBJ2-2, with D perhaps being TRBD1 or TRBD2 (5 bases each). The germline gives CDR1 GTSNPN, CDR2 SVGIG (reference sequence). Between the trimmed V and J ends, which lost 1 base and 3 bases, there was a span of 9 bases. The CDR3 length is 14 residues. CDR3 sequence reads: CAWSEGPYTGELFF. CDR3 bases: TGTGCCTGGAGTGAGGGACCTTACACCGGGGAGCTGTTTTTT.

V and J are TRBV7-8 and TRBJ2-1, with 12 bases that match TRBD2. In germline, CDR1 is SGHVS, CDR2 FQNEAQ. V shed 5 bases, J shed 3 bases, and the junction held 11 bases outside the gene matches. The length of the CDR3 is 18 residues. CDR3 nucleotides: TGTGCCAGCAGCCAGGACCCTCTAGCGGGAGGGAGCTACAATGAGCAGTTCTTC. As protein: CASSQDPLAGGSYNEQFF.

The table lists this clonotype with many counts. This chain uses TRBV20-1 with TRBJ2-1; D may match TRBD1 or TRBD2 (5 bases each). CDR3 length: 14 residues. CDR1 DFQATT and CDR2 SNEGSKA come from the germline V gene (reference sequence). V was pared by 2 bases and J by 4 bases, with 12 bases between. The CDR3 nucleotides read TGCAGTGCTAGACCCGGGACCGAATACAATGAGCAGTTCTTC. It encodes CSARPGTEYNEQFF.

This clonotype was recorded at least ten times. V is TRBV4-3 and J is TRBJ2-1; 7 positions agree with TRBD1. This CDR3 is built from 13 residues. V lost 4 bases, J lost 10 bases, and 7 bases stayed unmatched. The germline CDR1 and CDR2 sequences are LGHNA and YSLEER. This chain's CDR3 is CASSPPDRREQFF. CDR3 nucleotides: TGCGCCAGCAGCCCCCCGGACAGGAGGGAGCAGTTCTTC.

This clonotype was found a few times. This rearrangement joins TRBV29-1 to TRBJ2-7; 7 nucleotides line up with TRBD2. The CDR3 has 16 amino acids. V shed 1 base and J 3 bases; nucleotides not matched to a gene: 12. Germline CDR1 and CDR2: SQVTM and ANQGSEA. The CDR3 coding sequence is TGCAGCGTTGAAGTTGGGAGGGTTGGGCCTAACTACGAGCAGTACTTC. Translation gives CSVEVGRVGPNYEQYF.

This clonotype was observed a handful of times. This chain connects TRBV27 to TRBJ2-7, with D maybe TRBD2 (6 bases). The CDR3 runs to 13 residues. The V end lost 2 bases, the J end lost 6 bases, and 11 bases lay between the germline ends. Germline CDR1 reads MNHEY; CDR2 reads SMNVEV (reference sequence). The CDR3: CASSLTGLLEQYF. Written as DNA, the CDR3 is TGTGCCAGCAGTTTAACGGGACTTCTCGAGCAGTACTTC.

This clonotype was detected many times. This sequence joins TRBV30 and TRBJ2-1, with TRBD2 matching 11 bases. The CDR3 extends over 11 amino acids. After removal of 5 bases from V and 11 bases from J, the junction contained 2 bases not matched to a gene. Germline V lookup: CDR1 GTSNPN, CDR2 SVGIG (reference sequence). DNA for the CDR3: TGTGCCTGGGGGACTAGCGGAAAGCAGTTCTTC. Translation gives CAWGTSGKQFF.

This clonotype was picked up a small number of times. V gene TRBV24-1 combines with J gene TRBJ1-1; no clear D gene. Trimming took off 9 bases at V and 3 bases at J, with 10 bases between the two ends. CDR1 and CDR2 (germline): KGHDR, SFDVKD. The CDR3 length is 12 residues. CDR3 DNA sequence: TGTGCCACCGTCAGTGAGGACACTGAAGCTTTCTTT. This encodes CATVSEDTEAFF.